Listed below are T cell receptor beta chains from one sample, sequenced in a study of Graves' ophthalmopathy and Graves' hyperthyroidism. In TCRdb, the multiplex PCR reads were re-called with MiXCR into one record per CDR3 protein. The sample lists about 1.2 million distinct CDR3 sequences; roughly 35% were seen once. The sequenced sample consisted of peripheral blood or thyroid tissue (not recorded which). These receptors all come from an adult man with Graves' hyperthyroidism. Both conserved end residues are part of each CDR3. D genes are given only for firm matches. Expanded clones are given a class, and other clones once, few, many or no size at all.

d_call j_call v_call clone_size cdr3_nt cdr3_aa
TRBD1 TRBJ2-7 TRBV7-6 many TGTGCCAGCACGCAGCTTCCAGGACAGGGGATCTACGAGCAGTACTTC CASTQLPGQGIYEQYF
NA TRBJ1-5 TRBV6-5 few TGTGCCAGCAGTTACTCGACCAGGACCGACAATCAGCCCCAGCATTTT CASSYSTRTDNQPQHF
NA TRBJ2-7 TRBV5-1 NA TGCGCCAGCAGCCGTTCTGCCGGGGGTTTGGCCTACGAGCAGTACTTC CASSRSAGGLAYEQYF
NA TRBJ2-5 TRBV7-9 NA TGTGCCAGCAGCTTAGGTGCAGGGGCTTTTGAGACCCAGTACTTC CASSLGAGAFETQYF
TRBD1 TRBJ2-3 TRBV20-1 few TGCAGTGCCAGGGACAGCGCAGATACGCAGTATTTT CSARDSADTQYF
NA TRBJ1-6 TRBV7-8 NA TGTGCCAGCAGCTTATGGACGGGGAGTTCACCCCTCCACTTT CASSLWTGSSPLHF
TRBD2 TRBJ2-1 TRBV7-8 NA TGTGCCAGCAGCTTAGCCAGAGTGGGGCGGGAGGGAAACAATGAGCAGTTCTTC CASSLARVGREGNNEQFF
NA TRBJ1-1 TRBV7-2 NA TGTGCCAGCAGCTCCTCGTCTCTGGTGACTGAAGCTTTCTTT CASSSSSLVTEAFF
NA TRBJ2-6 TRBV10-3 NA TGTGCCATCAGTGACTCTCGACAGAGGGTGGCCGGGGCCAACGTCCTGACTTTC CAISDSRQRVAGANVLTF
NA TRBJ2-7 TRBV7-9 once TGTGCCAGCAGCTTAAGGTGGGGGGGCGCCTCCTACGAGCAGTACTTC CASSLRWGGASYEQYF
NA TRBJ1-4 TRBV5-8 many TGTGCCAGCAGCTTGACCCCCGCGGAAAAACTGTTTTTT CASSLTPAEKLFF
NA TRBJ1-1 TRBV5-1 NA TGCGCCAGCAGCTCCGGGGTCCTCACTGAAGCTTTCTTT CASSSGVLTEAFF
NA TRBJ2-7 TRBV6-2/TRBV6-3 NA TGTGCCAGCAGTCCCGGGGACTTCGGACGGCAGTACTTC CASSPGDFGRQYF
NA TRBJ2-3 TRBV2 NA TGTGCCAGCCTCCTCAGCCAGATCACAGATACGCAGTATTTT CASLLSQITDTQYF
TRBD1 TRBJ1-3 TRBV9 NA TGTGCCAGCAGCGACCAAGACAGGGGGGTCTGGACTTCTGGAAACACCATATATTTT CASSDQDRGVWTSGNTIYF
NA TRBJ2-7 TRBV5-4 NA TGTGCCAGCAGCTGGGGAACGCAGGGAAGGTCCTACGAGCAGTACTTC CASSWGTQGRSYEQYF
NA TRBJ1-1 TRBV19 many TGTGCCAGCACTGGACTATGGACGGGGAACACTGAAGCTTTCTTT CASTGLWTGNTEAFF
TRBD2 TRBJ2-5 TRBV7-8 many TGTGCCAGCAGCTGGACTAGCGGGAGTATGCGGTACTTC CASSWTSGSMRYF
TRBD1 TRBJ2-7 TRBV28 NA TGTGCCAGCAGTTCAGGGACAGCTCATTCCTACGAGCAGTACTTC CASSSGTAHSYEQYF
TRBD1 TRBJ1-1 TRBV25-1 many TGTGCCAGCAGTGGATGGACAGGGGAGACTGAAGCTTTCTTT CASSGWTGETEAFF
NA TRBJ1-3 TRBV12-3/TRBV12-4 NA TGTGCCAGCAGAATCGCCGCTGGAAACACCATATATTTT CASRIAAGNTIYF
NA TRBJ1-5 TRBV6-5 few TGTGCCAGCAGTTACAGGGGCAATCGGCCCCAGCATTTT CASSYRGNRPQHF
NA TRBJ1-1 TRBV19 many TGTGCCAGTAGTCCCCTCGGCAGTGAAGCTTTCTTT CASSPLGSEAFF
TRBD1 TRBJ1-5 TRBV7-9 many TGTGCCAGCAGCACCGGGACAGCGAACGATCAGCCCCAGCATTTT CASSTGTANDQPQHF